The 27 T cell receptor beta chains reported below all come from one sample, sequenced in a study of cytomegalovirus exposure and HLA in healthy donors. Both 60 Vbeta primers and 13 Jbeta primers went into the PCR. This table comes from immunoSEQ multiplex PCR, and its TCRdb copy is limited to in-frame clones, with some not included. Of about 240,000 clones listed, 81% are singletons. Sequenced sample: PBMCs. The receptors derive from a woman aged 55-70 years in good health and CMV-seropositive.

The table lists this clone with a count of one. This chain connects TRBV5-1 to TRBJ1-1; tentatively, D is TRBD1 (5 bases). The germline CDR1 and CDR2 sequences are SGHRS and YFSETQ. The CDR3 contains 18 residues. The ends were cut back, 0 bases at V and 0 bases at J, with 18 bases in the middle. CDR3 sequence: CASSLAIGGVSVNTEAFF. The CDR3 bases are TGCGCCAGCAGCTTGGCTATTGGGGGGGTTTCGGTGAACACTGAAGCTTTCTTT.

V gene TRBV28 combines with J gene TRBJ2-6; 7 bases match TRBD2. The CDR3 contains 16 residues. The trim removed 7 bases at V and 0 bases at J, leaving 6 bases unmatched. Germline assignment: CDR1 MDHEN and CDR2 SYDVKM. The CDR3 DNA reads TGTGCCAGCATAAGGGCGGGAGTCTCTGGGGCCAACGTCCTGACTTTC. Protein: CASIRAGVSGANVLTF.

V usage is TRBV5-1 and J usage is TRBJ2-1; D is unresolved. Trimming took 0 bases from V and 7 from J, leaving 11 bases between them. From germline, CDR1 is SGHRS and CDR2 YFSETQ. The CDR3 spans 14 residues. The CDR3 DNA is TGCGCCAGCAGCTTGGTCGCGCGGCAGAATGAGCAGTTCTTC. Protein sequence: CASSLVARQNEQFF.

V and J are TRBV28 and TRBJ2-1; D not certain. The V end lost 2 bases, the J end lost 4 bases, and 9 bases lay between the germline ends. The CDR3 runs 14 residues. Germline loops: CDR1 MDHEN, CDR2 SYDVKM. This chain's CDR3 is CASSLALVYNEQFF. As DNA, the CDR3 is TGTGCCAGCAGTTTAGCGCTAGTATACAATGAGCAGTTCTTC.

The chain carries TRBV11-3 and TRBJ2-3, with D possibly matching TRBD2 (5 bases). The ends were cut back, 5 bases at V and 1 base at J, with 13 bases in the middle. The CDR3 spans 15 residues. CDR1 and CDR2 (germline): SGHNT, YENEEA. The CDR3 region is CASSRTRAGTDTQYF. The CDR3, as DNA: TGTGCCAGCAGCCGAACTAGGGCTGGCACAGATACGCAGTATTTT. The full variable domain, rest sourced from reference TRBV11-3 and TRBJ2-3, is EAGVVQSPRYKIIEKKQPVAFWCNPISGHNTLYWYLQNLGQGPELLIRYENEEAVDDSQLPKDRFSAERLKGVDSTLKIQPAELGDSAVYLCASSRTRAGTDTQYFGPGTRLTVL.

This rearrangement joins TRBV5-6 to TRBJ2-1; the D gene is possibly TRBD1 (6 bases). The CDR3 covers 14 residues. V lost 0 bases and J lost 7, with 11 bases in between. In germline, CDR1 is SGHDT, CDR2 YYEEEE. CDR3 loop: CASSLEAGENEQFF. The CDR3 nucleotides are TGTGCCAGCAGCTTGGAGGCAGGGGAGAATGAGCAGTTCTTC.

The chain joins TRBV6-1 to TRBJ1-5; 7 bases map to TRBD1. The CDR3 length is 14 residues. V lost 3 bases, J lost 9 bases, and 8 bases stayed unmatched. From germline, CDR1 is MNHNS and CDR2 SASEGT. The CDR3 region has the DNA TGTGCCAGCAGTGACGGACAGGTGGATAGGCCCCAGCATTTT. This codes for CASSDGQVDRPQHF.

The J gene is TRBJ2-3, the V gene TRBV6-1; TRBD2 agrees at 11 bases. V shed 2 bases, J shed 1 base, and the junction held 5 bases outside the gene matches. The CDR3 is 17 residues long. CDR1 and CDR2 (germline): MNHNS, SASEGT. The CDR3 spells CASSERLAGGRTDTQYF. In DNA, the CDR3 is TGTGCCAGCAGTGAACGTCTAGCGGGAGGTCGCACAGATACGCAGTATTTT.

In this sample, this clone turned up a few times. The chain is built from TRBV5-1 and TRBJ2-5, with TRBD2 matching 13 bases. This CDR3 comprises 18 residues. J gave up 5 bases and V 4 bases, and 14 bases lay outside the gene matches. Germline CDR1 is SGHRS and CDR2 is YFSETQ. The chain's CDR3 is CASSTGTSGMGGSETQYF. The CDR3 nucleotides read TGCGCCAGCAGCACCGGGACTAGCGGGATGGGTGGGAGTGAGACCCAGTACTTC.

This clone was recorded only once. This chain links TRBV27 with TRBJ2-3, with a tentative D call TRBD2 (6 bases). The CDR3 runs 14 residues. Trimming removed 8 bases at V and 3 bases at J, with 15 bases between. Germline V CDR1 and CDR2: MNHEY, SMNVEV (reference sequence). CDR3 sequence (DNA): TGTGCCAGCCGGTTAGCGGAGTTTACAGATACGCAGTATTTT. Amino acid sequence: CASRLAEFTDTQYF.

The V and J genes are TRBV27 and TRBJ2-7, with 7 nucleotides matching TRBD1. CDR1 is MNHEY, CDR2 SMNVEV, per germline (reference sequence). The CDR3 has 14 amino acids. V was clipped by 8 bases and J by 5 bases; unmatched bases: 12. This chain's CDR3 is CASRDRVNFDEQYF. CDR3 DNA: TGTGCCAGCCGAGACAGGGTCAATTTCGACGAGCAGTACTTC.

This clone was seen only once. The rearrangement joins TRBV18 to TRBJ1-1, with unresolved D. With 8 bases removed from V and 8 bases from J, the gap between germline ends came to 12 bases. The germline V gene has CDR1 KGHSH and CDR2 LQKENI. The length of the CDR3 is 11 residues. The CDR3 loop reads CASVSNREAFF. CDR3 bases: TGTGCCAGCGTATCCAACAGAGAAGCTTTCTTT.

V is TRBV28 and J is TRBJ1-1, with D possibly matching TRBD1 (5 bases). Germline V gives CDR1 MDHEN, CDR2 SYDVKM. The CDR3 sequence is 13 residues long. Trimming cost V 6 bases and J 1 base, with 9 bases left between them. CDR3 sequence reads: CASRLTGNTEAFF. CDR3 sequence (DNA): TGTGCCAGCAGACTCACAGGGAACACTGAAGCTTTCTTT.

The rearrangement joins TRBV5-1 to TRBJ2-4; 10 bases map to TRBD1. The CDR3 is made up of 16 amino acids. The J segment lost 4 bases and the V segment lost 4 bases, leaving 8 bases of the junction unmatched. Germline loops: CDR1 SGHRS, CDR2 YFSETQ. The CDR3 coding sequence is TGCGCCAGCAGCCTAGGGACAGGGGTTGGGAAAAACATTCAGTACTTC. It encodes CASSLGTGVGKNIQYF.

The chain links TRBV5-1 to TRBJ2-7; no firm D call. Germline V gene sequence: CDR1 SGHRS, CDR2 YFSETQ. There are 14 residues in the CDR3. V lost 2 bases and J lost 5, with 14 bases in between. The CDR3 DNA reads TGCGCCAGCAGCTTACACCTTACGAACGACGAGCAGTACTTC. This encodes CASSLHLTNDEQYF.

The rearrangement uses TRBV30 and TRBJ1-4; TRBD1 matches 7 bases. With V trimmed by 2 bases and J by 2 bases, 8 bases remained unmatched. The CDR3 sequence is 16 residues long. The V gene's germline CDR1 is GTSNPN and CDR2 SVGIG (reference sequence). The DNA of the CDR3 is TGTGCCTGGAGTCCTCTTCACAGGGGCACTAATGAAAAACTGTTTTTT. Residues: CAWSPLHRGTNEKLFF.

The chain carries TRBV18 and TRBJ1-1; D is undetermined. The V gene's germline CDR1 is KGHSH and CDR2 LQKENI. This CDR3 contains 13 residues. Trimming pared 4 bases from V and 0 bases from J, leaving 6 bases between. In DNA form, the CDR3 reads TGTGCCAGCTCACAGGAGATGAACACTGAAGCTTTCTTT. The encoded protein is CASSQEMNTEAFF. The complete variable domain, with remaining parts taken from reference TRBV18 and TRBJ1-1, reads NAGVMQNPRHLVRRRGQEARLRCSPMKGHSHVYWYRQLPEEGLKFMVYLQKENIIDESGMPKERFSAEFPKEGPSILRIQQVVRGDSAAYFCASSQEMNTEAFFGQGTRLTVV.

The gene calls are TRBV6-5 and TRBJ2-1; perhaps TRBD2 as D (6 bases). Germline loops: CDR1 MNHEY, CDR2 SVGAGI. V was clipped by 0 bases and J by 7 bases, with 16 bases between them. CDR3 size: 16 residues. CDR3 sequence: CASSYSKLARINEQFF. CDR3 in DNA: TGTGCCAGCAGTTACTCGAAACTAGCCCGCATTAATGAGCAGTTCTTC.

The gene calls are TRBV27 and TRBJ2-1; maybe TRBD2 (6 bases). From germline, CDR1 is MNHEY and CDR2 SMNVEV (reference sequence). The V and J ends lost 3 bases and 0 bases respectively, with 9 bases between them. This CDR3 comprises 15 residues. The CDR3 protein is CASSFAGSSYNEQFF. The CDR3 DNA reads TGTGCCAGCAGTTTTGCGGGAAGCTCCTACAATGAGCAGTTCTTC.

V gene TRBV2 combines with J gene TRBJ2-7, with 8 bases identical to TRBD2. Germline V gene lookup returns CDR1 SNHLY and CDR2 FYNNEI. J was trimmed by 5 bases and V by 5 bases; bases with no gene match: 8. This CDR3 has 14 residues. Here the CDR3 reads CASSPGTSFNEQYF. The CDR3 DNA is TGTGCCAGCAGTCCCGGGACTAGTTTTAACGAGCAGTACTTC.

This chain connects TRBV7-9 to TRBJ2-7, with 10 positions matching TRBD1. CDR1 and CDR2 from the germline V gene are SEHNR and FQNEAQ (reference sequence). Germline trimming cut 5 bases from V and 7 bases from J; bases unmatched to any gene: 11. The CDR3 runs 15 residues. As DNA, the CDR3 is TGTGCCAGCAGCCCGCCTGGGACAGGGGCTCAGGAGCAGTACTTC. It is translated as CASSPPGTGAQEQYF.

This chain uses TRBV29-1 with TRBJ1-2; 9 bases match TRBD1. The V gene end was trimmed by 8 bases and the J gene end by 7 bases; junction bases not matched to a gene: 11. Germline CDR1 reads SQVTM; CDR2 reads ANQGSEA. The CDR3 is made up of 13 amino acids. CDR3 amino acids: CSTPGQGNGGYTF. The CDR3 bases are TGCAGCACACCGGGACAGGGCAATGGTGGCTACACCTTC.

This clone was detected a few times. The chain employs TRBV2 and TRBJ2-4, with D perhaps matching TRBD2 (7 bases). Germline assignment: CDR1 SNHLY and CDR2 FYNNEI. V dropped 7 bases and J dropped 1 base, with 14 bases sitting between them. The CDR3 is made up of 15 amino acids. CDR3 DNA sequence: TGTGCCAGCAAAATGGGAGGGGGGGCCAAAAACATTCAGTACTTC. It yields the protein CASKMGGGAKNIQYF.

CDR3 in DNA: TGTGCCACCAGCAGAGATCCTTCGGTTAATCAGCCCCAGCATTTT. Translation: CATSRDPSVNQPQHF. The chain recombines TRBV15 with TRBJ1-5; D is uncertain. Between the trimmed V and J ends, which lost 0 bases and 4 bases, there was a span of 10 bases. Germline V gives CDR1 LNHNV, CDR2 YYDKDF (reference sequence). The CDR3 has 15 amino acids.

The chain recombines TRBV15 with TRBJ2-1; 14 bases match TRBD2. Germline CDR1 and CDR2: LNHNV and YYDKDF (reference sequence). J gave up 5 bases and V 3 bases, and 12 bases lay outside the gene matches. There are 19 residues in the CDR3. CDR3 DNA sequence: TGTGCCACCAGCAGGTCGAAGGGACTAGCGGGAGCTCGTGACAATGAGCAGTTCTTC. Translation: CATSRSKGLAGARDNEQFF.

The chain links TRBV7-2 to TRBJ1-4; D gene unclear. Trimming took off 6 bases at V and 0 bases at J, with 11 bases between the two ends. The germline V gene encodes CDR1 SGHTA and CDR2 FQGNSA. The CDR3 totals 15 residues. CDR3 DNA sequence: TGTGCCAGCAGTTCACTGAATACAACTAATGAAAAACTGTTTTTT. Encoded protein: CASSSLNTTNEKLFF.

This clone has a handful of counts. The rearrangement joins TRBV7-9 to TRBJ1-2, with 10 bases matching TRBD1. The CDR3 has 15 residues. CDR1 is SEHNR, CDR2 FQNEAQ, per germline (reference sequence). V lost 5 bases to trimming and J lost 3 bases; unmatched junction nucleotides: 6. The CDR3 bases are TGTGCCAGCAGCGATACCGGGACAGGGGACTATGGCTACACCTTC. As protein: CASSDTGTGDYGYTF. The full variable domain, completed using reference TRBV7-9 and TRBJ1-2, is DTGVSQNPRHKITKRGQNVTFRCDPISEHNRLYWYRQTLGQGPEFLTYFQNEAQLEKSRLLSDRFSAERPKGSFSTLEIQRTEQGDSAMYLCASSDTGTGDYGYTFGSGTRLTVV.